Presented here are 16 T cell receptor beta chains from one specimen sequenced in a study of brain T cells in children with intractable seizures. Generated by immunoSEQ multiplex PCR, the TCRdb table keeps only in-frame clones and is missing some. The profile shows around 340,000 clones, 85% to 95% of them singletons. Time point in this sample: blood from clinic visit 5 months post-surgery; TSC patient then seizure free. Sequencing used peripheral blood, obtained roughly 5 months after surgery. Source of these receptors: a boy less than two years old with tuberous sclerosis and intractable seizures.

The chain uses TRBV2 and TRBJ2-1, with a tentative D call TRBD1 (6 bases). The CDR3 runs to 14 residues. V was trimmed by 8 bases and J by 8 bases, leaving 19 bases between them. Germline-derived CDR1 and CDR2 are SNHLY and FYNNEI. The CDR3 DNA sequence: TGTGCCAGCCTCCGGGCCGGCAGGACAGATGAGCAGTTCTTC. As protein: CASLRAGRTDEQFF.

This clone was seen only once. The chain carries TRBV15 and TRBJ2-1, with a tentative D call TRBD2 (7 bases). V gave up 1 base and J gave up 9 bases, with 10 bases separating them. Germline lookup yields CDR1 LNHNV and CDR2 YYDKDF (reference sequence). CDR3 length: 13 residues. CDR3 nucleotide sequence: TGTGCCACCAGCAGAGCGAGGGGGGGTGAGCAGTTCTTC. This encodes CATSRARGGEQFF.

This chain uses TRBV5-1 with TRBJ2-7, with D hard to call. Germline CDR1 is SGHRS and CDR2 is YFSETQ. V was shortened by 0 bases and J by 3 bases, with 10 bases between the two germline ends. This CDR3 contains 14 residues. The CDR3 spells CASSLGGSVYEQYF. The CDR3 bases are TGCGCCAGCAGCTTGGGGGGTAGTGTCTACGAGCAGTACTTC.

The chain employs TRBV12-3 or TRBV12-4 and TRBJ1-1; TRBD1 might be the D (5 bases). This CDR3 has 13 residues. V gave up 1 base and J gave up 5 bases, with 8 bases separating them. CDR3 sequence: CASSLEGRTEAFF. CDR3 DNA: TGTGCCAGCAGTTTAGAGGGGAGGACTGAAGCTTTCTTT.

The V and J genes are TRBV18 and TRBJ1-5, with D unresolved. This CDR3 region has 18 residues. Germline V gene sequence: CDR1 KGHSH, CDR2 LQKENI. Trimming pared 3 bases from V and 1 base from J, leaving 19 bases between. CDR3 bases: TGTGCCAGCTCACCCTTACAGAGGGATATTTGGAGCAATCAGCCCCAGCATTTT. Its protein is CASSPLQRDIWSNQPQHF.

The chain combines TRBV14 with TRBJ1-6; the match to TRBD1 covers 7 bases. CDR1 and CDR2 from the germline V gene are SGHDN and FVKESK. The CDR3 consists of 16 residues. V lost 4 bases and J lost 1; bases outside the gene matches: 4. The CDR3 here is CASSPGQNSYNSPLHF. The CDR3 DNA reads as TGTGCCAGCAGCCCGGGACAGAATTCCTATAATTCACCCCTCCACTTT.

The CDR3 region has the DNA TGTGCCAGCAGCTCCCGGATGAACACTGAAGCTTTCTTT. Its translation: CASSSRMNTEAFF. This sequence joins TRBV7-3 and TRBJ1-1; D is uncertain. V gave up 4 bases and J gave up 0 bases, with 6 bases separating them. The CDR3 sequence is 13 residues long. Germline V lookup: CDR1 SGHTA, CDR2 FQGTGA.

The V gene is TRBV14, the J gene TRBJ1-3; D ambiguous. Trimming took off 4 bases at V and 2 bases at J, with 15 bases between the two ends. CDR1 SGHDN and CDR2 FVKESK come from the germline V gene. The CDR3 covers 16 residues. The CDR3 loop reads CASSPRHGRPGNTIYF. The DNA of the CDR3 is TGTGCCAGCAGCCCCCGACATGGGCGTCCTGGAAACACCATATATTTT.

The CDR3: CATLPWTGHPYEQYF. In DNA, the CDR3 is TGTGCCACCCTACCGTGGACAGGGCATCCCTACGAGCAGTACTTC. This chain uses TRBV6-5 with TRBJ2-7; 8 bases fit TRBD1. The CDR3 is 15 residues long. Germline-derived CDR1 and CDR2 are MNHEY and SVGAGI. The J segment lost 2 bases and the V segment lost 10 bases, leaving 13 bases of the junction unmatched.

This chain connects TRBV30 to TRBJ1-2, with a tentative D call TRBD1 (5 bases). Trimming stripped 6 bases from V and 4 bases from J, with 27 bases between. The CDR3 extends over 17 amino acids. CDR1 and CDR2 from the germline V gene are GTSNPN and SVGIG (reference sequence). The DNA for the CDR3 is TGTGCCTGTACCATCCGGGGGTTCTCCCAATCTTTCTATGGCTACACCTTC. This codes for CACTIRGFSQSFYGYTF.

This rearrangement joins TRBV7-9 to TRBJ2-5, with 10 bases that match TRBD1. This CDR3 spans 17 amino acids. CDR1 and CDR2 from the germline V gene are SEHNR and FQNEAQ (reference sequence). V was clipped by 1 base and J by 5 bases; unmatched bases: 10. The CDR3 is CASSLGPRDRGGETQYF. The CDR3 DNA is TGTGCCAGCAGCTTAGGACCTCGGGACAGGGGAGGGGAGACCCAGTACTTC.

The rearrangement joins TRBV19 to TRBJ1-4; 7 nucleotides agree with TRBD1. This CDR3 is built from 14 residues. Losses at the gene ends were 6 bases for V and 8 bases for J; bases not matched to a gene: 9. Germline values: CDR1 LNHDA, CDR2 SQIVND (reference sequence). The CDR3 is CASSLGDRLEKLFF. DNA for the CDR3: TGTGCCAGTAGCTTAGGGGACAGATTAGAAAAACTGTTTTTT.

The chain employs TRBV12-3 or TRBV12-4 and TRBJ2-4; no reliable D call. The germline V and J ends were trimmed by 3 bases and 12 bases, with 12 bases remaining between them. This CDR3 region has 12 residues. CDR3 region: CASSFFPAPQYF. For the CDR3, the DNA is TGTGCCAGCAGTTTTTTTCCCGCCCCTCAGTACTTC.

The J gene is TRBJ2-7, the V gene TRBV7-6; D is unresolved. The ends were cut back, 1 base at V and 1 base at J, with 11 bases in the middle. The germline V gene encodes CDR1 SGHVS and CDR2 FNYEAQ. This CDR3 contains 15 residues. DNA for the CDR3: TGTGCCAGCAGCTTAGAGGCCACAAAATCCTACGAGCAGTACTTC. Its translation: CASSLEATKSYEQYF.

This clone was counted a single time. J is TRBJ2-7 and V is TRBV27; D perhaps matches TRBD1 (5 bases). The CDR3 covers 14 residues. Germline CDR1 MNHEY, CDR2 SMNVEV (reference sequence). Trimming left V 8 bases short and J 0 bases short, with 14 bases between. DNA of the CDR3: TGTGCCAGCGGTGTAGGGGCCCGCTCCTACGAGCAGTACTTC. It is translated as CASGVGARSYEQYF.

This sequence joins TRBV10-3 and TRBJ2-3; 9 bases are a match to TRBD2. From germline, CDR1 is ENHRY and CDR2 SYGVKD. Trimming removed 4 bases from V and 4 bases from J; junction bases left unmatched: 3. CDR3 length equals 14 residues. The CDR3 loop reads CAISAGGRADTQYF. CDR3 coding DNA: TGTGCCATCAGTGCGGGCGGGAGGGCAGATACGCAGTATTTT.